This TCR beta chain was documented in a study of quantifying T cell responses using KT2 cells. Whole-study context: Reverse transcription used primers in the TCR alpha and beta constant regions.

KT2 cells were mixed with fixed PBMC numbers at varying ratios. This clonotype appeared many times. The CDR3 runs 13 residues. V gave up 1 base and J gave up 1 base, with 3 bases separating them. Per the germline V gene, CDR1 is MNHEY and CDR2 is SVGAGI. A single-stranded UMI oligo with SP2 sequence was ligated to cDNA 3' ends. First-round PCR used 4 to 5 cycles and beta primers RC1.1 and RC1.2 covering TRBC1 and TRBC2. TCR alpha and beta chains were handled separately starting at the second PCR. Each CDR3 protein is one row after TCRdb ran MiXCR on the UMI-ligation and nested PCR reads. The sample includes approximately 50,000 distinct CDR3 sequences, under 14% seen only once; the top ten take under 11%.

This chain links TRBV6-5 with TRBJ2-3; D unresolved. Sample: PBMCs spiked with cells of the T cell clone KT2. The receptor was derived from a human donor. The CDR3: CASSYWRTDTQYF. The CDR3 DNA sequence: TGTGCCAGCAGTTACTGGCGCACAGATACGCAGTATTTT.